Presented here are 17 T cell receptor beta chains from one specimen sequenced in a study of cytomegalovirus exposure and HLA in healthy donors. Researchers ran the PCR with 60 Vbeta and 13 Jbeta primers. The repertoire was sequenced with immunoSEQ multiplex PCR; TCRdb's copy has only in-frame clones and lacks some. The sample holds 150,000 or so clones. Sequences were obtained from PBMCs. These receptor sequences come from a woman between 40 and 55 years old in good health and CMV-seropositive.

J is TRBJ1-1 and V is TRBV28; D is undetermined. Trimming removed 2 bases at V and 4 bases at J, with 8 bases between. The length of the CDR3 is 13 residues. The germline V gene encodes CDR1 MDHEN and CDR2 SYDVKM. The CDR3 is CASSLGSRTEAFF. CDR3 in DNA: TGTGCCAGCAGTTTAGGCAGTCGCACTGAAGCTTTCTTT.

The chain combines TRBV28 with TRBJ2-1, with 9 bases matching TRBD1. The V gene's germline CDR1 is MDHEN and CDR2 SYDVKM. The CDR3 loop spans 16 amino acids. J was trimmed by 7 bases and V by 4 bases; bases with no gene match: 11. This chain's CDR3 is CASSSLPGQGSNEQFF. The CDR3 nucleotides are TGTGCCAGCAGTTCTTTGCCAGGACAGGGGTCAAATGAGCAGTTCTTC.

The rearrangement uses TRBV9 and TRBJ2-7, with TRBD1 matching over 8 bases. From germline, CDR1 is SGDLS and CDR2 YYNGEE. The ends lost 3 bases at V and 5 bases at J; junction bases unmatched: 7. This CDR3 is built from 14 residues. The CDR3 region has the DNA TGTGCCAGCAGCGGGAGACAGGGGAAGCACGAGCAGTACTTC. It encodes CASSGRQGKHEQYF. The variable domain in full, completed from reference TRBV9 and TRBJ2-7, reads DSGVTQTPKHLITATGQRVTLRCSPRSGDLSVYWYQQSLDQGLQFLIQYYNGEERAKGNILERFSAQQFPDLHSELNLSSLELGDSALYFCASSGRQGKHEQYFGPGTRLTVT.

The V gene is TRBV7-3, the J gene TRBJ1-1; TRBD1 agrees at 11 bases. This CDR3 is 13 amino acids long. Germline CDR1 reads SGHTA; CDR2 reads FQGTGA. V dropped 5 bases and J dropped 8; count of bases not matched to a gene: 4. CDR3 DNA sequence: TGTGCCAGCAGCCTCCGGACAGGGGGCGAAGCTTTCTTT. Its translation is CASSLRTGGEAFF.

The V call is TRBV5-6, the J call TRBJ1-2; possibly TRBD1 for D (5 bases). This CDR3 has 15 residues. From germline, CDR1 is SGHDT and CDR2 YYEEEE. V was trimmed by 2 bases and J by 2 bases, leaving 13 bases between them. As DNA, the CDR3 is TGTGCCAGCAGCTTACCCAGGGCCGAAAACTATGGCTACACCTTC. Its protein product is CASSLPRAENYGYTF.

This rearrangement joins TRBV5-1 to TRBJ1-4, with TRBD1 matching over 7 bases. Germline values: CDR1 SGHRS, CDR2 YFSETQ. The CDR3 has 17 residues. V lost 4 bases, J lost 0 bases, and 9 bases stayed unmatched. As DNA, the CDR3 is TGCGCCAGCAGCACCGGACAGGCTTATGCAACTAATGAAAAACTGTTTTTT. Its protein is CASSTGQAYATNEKLFF. Complete variable domain (other parts from reference TRBV5-1 and TRBJ1-4): KAGVTQTPRYLIKTRGQQVTLSCSPISGHRSVSWYQQTPGQGLQFLFEYFSETQRNKGNFPGRFSGRQFSNSRSEMNVSTLELGDSALYLCASSTGQAYATNEKLFFGSGTQLSVL.

The chain joins TRBV5-1 to TRBJ2-3; 13 bases line up with TRBD2. The germline CDR1 and CDR2 sequences are SGHRS and YFSETQ. V was pared by 3 bases and J by 3 bases, with 1 base of the junction left unmatched. CDR3 length equals 15 residues. The CDR3 bases are TGCGCCAGCAGCTGGACTAGCGGGAGTACAGATACGCAGTATTTT. Its protein product is CASSWTSGSTDTQYF.

CDR3 bases: TGTGCCAGCAGCTTAGTGAGCCTAGCGGAAGAGACCCAGTACTTC. It specifies CASSLVSLAEETQYF. The V call is TRBV7-9, the J call TRBJ2-5; 7 bases line up with TRBD2. J gave up 3 bases and V 1 base, and 5 bases lay outside the gene matches. The CDR3 loop spans 15 amino acids. CDR1 is SEHNR, CDR2 FQNEAQ, per germline (reference sequence).

The chain employs TRBV2 and TRBJ2-1, with TRBD2 matching over 10 bases. J lost 8 bases, V lost 4 bases, and 8 bases had no gene match. The CDR3 has 15 residues. Germline CDR1 and CDR2: SNHLY and FYNNEI. CDR3 nucleotides: TGTGCCAGCAGTGGCCTAGCGGGAGTAATCGATGAGCAGTTCTTC. As protein: CASSGLAGVIDEQFF.

This rearrangement joins TRBV5-1 to TRBJ2-1, with a possible D match to TRBD2 (5 bases). The CDR3 consists of 14 residues. V lost 6 bases and J lost 1, with 11 bases in between. CDR1 and CDR2 (germline): SGHRS, YFSETQ. The CDR3 loop is CASNGEKSYNEQFF. For the CDR3, the DNA is TGCGCCAGCAACGGGGAGAAGTCCTACAATGAGCAGTTCTTC.

The chain joins TRBV28 to TRBJ1-1, with D tentatively TRBD1 (6 bases). The CDR3 loop spans 16 amino acids. Germline V gene sequence: CDR1 MDHEN, CDR2 SYDVKM. The V and J ends lost 1 base and 5 bases respectively, with 17 bases between them. The CDR3 is CASSLSWGLAVTEAFF. Here the CDR3 DNA reads TGTGCCAGCAGTTTATCCTGGGGGCTGGCCGTAACTGAAGCTTTCTTT. The full variable domain, rest sourced from reference TRBV28 and TRBJ1-1, is DVKVTQSSRYLVKRTGEKVFLECVQDMDHENMFWYRQDPGLGLRLIYFSYDVKMKEKGDIPEGYSVSREKKERFSLILESASTNQTSMYLCASSLSWGLAVTEAFFGQGTRLTVV.

The chain combines TRBV5-8 with TRBJ2-2, with D possibly TRBD2 on 5 matching bases. V was shortened by 2 bases and J by 8 bases, with 16 bases between the two germline ends. The CDR3 consists of 15 residues. Germline assignment: CDR1 SGHTS and CDR2 YDEGEE. Here the CDR3 reads CASSFVTPERGELFF. In nucleotides, the CDR3 is TGTGCCAGCAGCTTTGTCACCCCTGAGCGGGGGGAGCTGTTTTTT.

This chain uses TRBV7-2 with TRBJ2-3, with TRBD1 as a possible D gene (6 bases). Trimming removed 5 bases at V and 3 bases at J, with 15 bases between. This CDR3 comprises 15 residues. Germline V gene lookup returns CDR1 SGHTA and CDR2 FQGNSA. For the CDR3, the DNA is TGTGCCAGCAGCGCGGACAGTGAAAGGACAGATACGCAGTATTTT. The encoded protein is CASSADSERTDTQYF.

The chain is built from TRBV30 and TRBJ1-1; maybe TRBD1 (5 bases). The CDR3 length is 14 residues. V was cut by 0 bases and J by 4 bases, with 12 bases left in between. Germline assignment: CDR1 GTSNPN and CDR2 SVGIG (reference sequence). CDR3 sequence reads: CAWSVPLRGTEAFF. CDR3 nucleotides: TGTGCCTGGAGTGTACCGTTAAGGGGCACTGAAGCTTTCTTT.

The chain employs TRBV2 and TRBJ2-2; TRBD2 might be the D (5 bases). Germline-derived CDR1 and CDR2 are SNHLY and FYNNEI. V was shortened by 5 bases and J by 3 bases, with 10 bases between the two germline ends. This CDR3 is 14 amino acids long. The CDR3 here is CASSSRGYTGELFF. The CDR3 nucleotides are TGTGCCAGCAGTTCCCGGGGATACACCGGGGAGCTGTTTTTT.

Here the CDR3 reads CASSQDQGQGPAFF. The CDR3 bases are TGCGCCAGCAGCCAAGATCAGGGACAGGGGCCGGCTTTCTTT. The chain is built from TRBV4-1 and TRBJ1-1; 10 nucleotides align to TRBD1. Per germline, CDR1 MGHRA and CDR2 YSYEKL. V dropped 0 bases and J dropped 11; count of bases not matched to a gene: 6. CDR3 length: 14 residues.

The V gene is TRBV9, the J gene TRBJ2-5, with TRBD1 matching over 11 bases. The CDR3 is 16 amino acids. J lost 5 bases, V lost 4 bases, and 10 bases had no gene match. From germline, CDR1 is SGDLS and CDR2 YYNGEE. The CDR3 DNA reads as TGTGCCAGCAGCACCTCGTCCGGGACAGGGGGGGAGACCCAGTACTTC. Amino acid sequence: CASSTSSGTGGETQYF.